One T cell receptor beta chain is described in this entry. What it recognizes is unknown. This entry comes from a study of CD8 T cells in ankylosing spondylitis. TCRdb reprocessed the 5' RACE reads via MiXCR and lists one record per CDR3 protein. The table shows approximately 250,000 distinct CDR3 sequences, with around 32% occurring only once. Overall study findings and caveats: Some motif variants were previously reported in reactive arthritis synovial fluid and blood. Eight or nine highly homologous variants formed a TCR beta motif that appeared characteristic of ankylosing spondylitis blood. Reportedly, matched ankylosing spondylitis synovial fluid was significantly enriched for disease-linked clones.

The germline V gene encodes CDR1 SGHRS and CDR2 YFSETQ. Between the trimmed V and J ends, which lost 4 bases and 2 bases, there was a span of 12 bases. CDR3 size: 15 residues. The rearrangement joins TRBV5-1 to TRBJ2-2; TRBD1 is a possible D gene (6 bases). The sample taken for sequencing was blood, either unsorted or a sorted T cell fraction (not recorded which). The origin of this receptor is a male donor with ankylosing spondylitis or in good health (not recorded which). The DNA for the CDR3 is TGCGCCAGCAGCCCGAGGACAGATAACACCGGGGAGCTGTTTTTT. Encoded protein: CASSPRTDNTGELFF.